The 28 T cell receptor beta chains presented below share a single source sample, sequenced in a study of CXCR3-negative and CXCR3-positive naive CD8 T cells. Researchers prepared the TRB cDNA libraries using 5' RACE with UMI labels. TCRdb derives one entry per CDR3 protein from the 5' RACE reads, leaving out DNA. Reported are over 100,000 distinct CDR3 sequences; the ten largest clones contain around 0.5%. Sequenced input: naive CXCR3- CD8+ T cells from blood. Documented subset: CD45RO-CCR7+CD27+CD95- naive CD8+ T cells lacking CXCR3 (TNR3-). Receptors were obtained from a human donor in good health. Some clones in this sample may be carry-over from other donors' samples.

The chain employs TRBV4-2 and TRBJ2-2. The CDR3 is made up of 18 amino acids. The germline gives CDR1 LGHNA, CDR2 YNFKEQ. The CDR3 sequence is CASSQDHSETQNTGELFF.

The CDR3 protein is CASSLLAGVGTDTQYF. The chain links TRBV27 to TRBJ2-3; lacking DNA, the TRBD2 call made by TCRdb goes unchecked. CDR3 length: 16 amino acids. Per germline, CDR1 MNHEY and CDR2 SMNVEV (reference sequence).

The gene calls are TRBV7-9 and TRBJ2-3; TCRdb returns TRBD1, unconfirmable since there is no DNA. Germline lookup yields CDR1 SEHNR and CDR2 FQNEAQ (reference sequence). The CDR3 runs to 14 residues. This chain's CDR3 is CASSLRQGPDTQYF.

This sequence joins TRBV20-1 and TRBJ2-7; TCRdb gives TRBD1 as the D gene, but with no DNA this cannot be confirmed. Per germline, CDR1 DFQATT and CDR2 SNEGSKA (reference sequence). The CDR3 length is 13 residues. CDR3 sequence: CSARETGVYEQYF.

The gene calls are TRBV14 and TRBJ2-3; the TRBD2 assignment by TCRdb is unverifiable without DNA. Germline V gene sequence: CDR1 SGHDN, CDR2 FVKESK. There are 19 residues in the CDR3. The CDR3 here is CASSQDWTSGSPGLDTQYF. The full variable domain, in which reference TRBV14 and TRBJ2-3 provide the parts outside the CDR3, is EAGVTQFPSHSVIEKGQTVTLRCDPISGHDNLYWYRRVMGKEIKFLLHFVKESKQDESGMPNNRFLAERTGGTYSTLKVQPAELEDSGVYFCASSQDWTSGSPGLDTQYFGPGTRLTVL.

This sequence joins TRBV23-1 and TRBJ2-3; TCRdb picks TRBD1, but there is no DNA to check that call. TRBV23-1 is noted as an ORF with a role that remains uncertain. This CDR3 is 16 amino acids long. The CDR3 region is CASSQRAIPSQGTQYF.

The chain couples TRBV29-1 to TRBJ2-1; TCRdb outputs TRBD2, but without DNA this stays unchecked. This CDR3 comprises 14 residues. Germline CDR1 is SQVTM and CDR2 is ANQGSEA. CDR3 region: CSALGLAGLVEQFF.

V usage is TRBV19 and J usage is TRBJ2-2. CDR3 length: 13 amino acids. The germline gives CDR1 LNHDA, CDR2 SQIVND (reference sequence). This CDR3 reads CASPSIKTGELFF.

The chain has TRBV3-1 and TRBJ2-5; no DNA is available, so the TRBD1 call from TCRdb remains unchecked. Germline assignment: CDR1 LGHDT and CDR2 YNNKEL (reference sequence). The CDR3 spans 20 residues. CDR3 amino acids: CASSQADSGDLTDHQETQYF.

V and J are TRBV5-1 and TRBJ2-1; TCRdb selects TRBD1, and the lack of DNA leaves this call unchecked. The germline CDR1 and CDR2 sequences are SGHRS and YFSETQ. The length of the CDR3 is 15 residues. The CDR3 is CASGETGMDIDEQFF. Together with reference TRBV5-1 and TRBJ2-1, the CDR3 gives the full variable domain: KAGVTQTPRYLIKTRGQQVTLSCSPISGHRSVSWYQQTPGQGLQFLFEYFSETQRNKGNFPGRFSGRQFSNSRSEMNVSTLELGDSALYLCASGETGMDIDEQFFGPGTRLTVL.

The V call is TRBV5-1, the J call TRBJ2-1; TCRdb returns TRBD1, unconfirmable since there is no DNA. CDR1 and CDR2 from the germline V gene are SGHRS and YFSETQ. The CDR3 totals 14 residues. Here the CDR3 reads CASSLATGVGEQFF.

The V call is TRBV28, the J call TRBJ2-1; TCRdb's D call, TRBD1, is unchecked because there is no DNA. Germline assignment: CDR1 MDHEN and CDR2 SYDVKM. This CDR3 has 17 amino acids. The CDR3 reads CASSPGGGSPSYNEQFF.

V usage is TRBV27 and J usage is TRBJ1-1. Germline loops: CDR1 MNHEY, CDR2 SMNVEV (reference sequence). The CDR3 spans 14 residues. CDR3 sequence: CASSSQGPRTEAFF.

The chain couples TRBV21-1 to TRBJ1-1. TRBV21-1 constitutes a pseudogene. The CDR3 contains 13 residues. This CDR3 reads CASSGRLSAEAFF.

The V and J genes are TRBV28 and TRBJ2-2. The CDR3 is 11 residues long. Germline V gene sequence: CDR1 MDHEN, CDR2 SYDVKM. CDR3 protein: CASVSTGELFF.

The chain carries TRBV5-1 and TRBJ2-7; the TCRdb call, TRBD1, lacks DNA for checking. Germline V gene sequence: CDR1 SGHRS, CDR2 YFSETQ. This CDR3 is 15 amino acids long. Here the CDR3 reads CASSPGTGVYYEQYF. Filled out from reference TRBV5-1 and TRBJ2-7, the complete variable domain reads KAGVTQTPRYLIKTRGQQVTLSCSPISGHRSVSWYQQTPGQGLQFLFEYFSETQRNKGNFPGRFSGRQFSNSRSEMNVSTLELGDSALYLCASSPGTGVYYEQYFGPGTRLTVT.

This chain links TRBV5-1 with TRBJ2-1; TCRdb's D gene call, TRBD2, goes unchecked for lack of DNA. The CDR3 runs 15 residues. Germline CDR1 is SGHRS and CDR2 is YFSETQ. The CDR3 protein is CASSLAGLDNDEQFF.

This sequence joins TRBV19 and TRBJ1-1; the D call of TRBD1 rests on TCRdb alone, since no DNA is present to check it. CDR1 is LNHDA and CDR2 is SQIVND in the germline V gene (reference sequence). The CDR3 has 16 amino acids. CDR3 in amino acids: CASTGDEQGRMWIAFF.

The chain has TRBV4-3 and TRBJ2-7; the D call of TRBD1 rests on TCRdb alone, since no DNA is present to check it. Germline CDR1 LGHNA, CDR2 YSLEER. The CDR3 is made up of 16 amino acids. The CDR3 spells CASSQETGTPSYEQYF.

V is TRBV5-1 and J is TRBJ2-2. This CDR3 is built from 12 residues. Germline loops: CDR1 SGHRS, CDR2 YFSETQ. Here the CDR3 reads CASSFVPGELFF.

The rearrangement links TRBV7-6 to TRBJ2-1; there is no DNA to check the TCRdb D call of TRBD1. CDR3 size: 15 residues. Per the germline V gene, CDR1 is SGHVS and CDR2 is FNYEAQ. CDR3 sequence reads: CASSFRGGWNNEQFF.

The rearrangement uses TRBV7-9 and TRBJ2-7; TCRdb proposes TRBD1, but this gene call is untestable without DNA. The germline V gene encodes CDR1 SEHNR and CDR2 FQNEAQ (reference sequence). The CDR3 loop spans 16 amino acids. CDR3 sequence: CASSSGGERTTYEQYF.

The chain recombines TRBV7-9 with TRBJ2-1. The CDR3 runs to 15 residues. Germline V lookup: CDR1 SEHNR, CDR2 FQNEAQ (reference sequence). CDR3 in amino acids: CASSLLQIKDNEQFF.

The genes are TRBV7-2 and TRBJ2-7. Germline loops: CDR1 SGHTA, CDR2 FQGNSA. The CDR3 is 12 residues long. The CDR3 loop is CASSLGSLGQYF. Looking up the rest from reference TRBV7-2 and TRBJ2-7 gives the full variable domain: GAGVSQSPSNKVTEKGKDVELRCDPISGHTALYWYRQSLGQGLEFLIYFQGNSAPDKSGLPSDRFSAERTGGSVSTLTIQRTQQEDSAVYLCASSLGSLGQYFGPGTRLTVT.

The chain recombines TRBV28 with TRBJ2-2; TCRdb selects TRBD2, and the lack of DNA leaves this call unchecked. CDR1 and CDR2 (germline): MDHEN, SYDVKM. The CDR3 length is 17 residues. CDR3 sequence: CASSLQLAVLNTGELFF. Filled out from reference TRBV28 and TRBJ2-2, the complete variable domain reads DVKVTQSSRYLVKRTGEKVFLECVQDMDHENMFWYRQDPGLGLRLIYFSYDVKMKEKGDIPEGYSVSREKKERFSLILESASTNQTSMYLCASSLQLAVLNTGELFFGEGSRLTVL.

The chain recombines TRBV7-3 with TRBJ2-7; with no DNA, the TCRdb D assignment of TRBD2 cannot be verified. Germline CDR1 reads SGHTA; CDR2 reads FQGTGA. CDR3 length equals 15 residues. CDR3 region: CASSLTPAGTYEQYF.

The J gene is TRBJ2-7, the V gene TRBV29-1; no DNA is available, so the TRBD1 call from TCRdb remains unchecked. This CDR3 has 14 residues. The V gene's germline CDR1 is SQVTM and CDR2 ANQGSEA. CDR3 region: CSVENGQGFFEQYF.

The chain joins TRBV29-1 to TRBJ2-7; TCRdb returns TRBD1, unconfirmable since there is no DNA. Germline lookup yields CDR1 SQVTM and CDR2 ANQGSEA. The CDR3 totals 14 residues. The chain's CDR3 is CSVTGGISSYEQYF.